The rows below give T cell receptor beta chains drawn from one sample of a study of shared clonotypes between healthy human individuals. The table came from immunoSEQ multiplex PCR; TCRdb's copy has only in-frame clones and leaves some out. The sample yields roughly 2 million clones, 95% seen once. The sequenced sample consisted of naive CD4+ T cells sorted from blood. The origin of the receptors is a man in his late teens or twenties in good health. Each CDR3 is given with its conserved first and last residue. A D gene is named only where the DNA matches it firmly. A row's size may be missing; if present it is once, few, many or a size class.

d_gene: .; v_gene: TRBV19; j_gene: TRBJ1-5; abundance: .; CDR3nt: TGTGCCAGTAGCCGGGGGGAGGACAATCAGCCCCAGCATTTT; CDR3aa: CASSRGEDNQPQHF
d_gene: .; v_gene: TRBV28; j_gene: TRBJ2-3; abundance: .; CDR3nt: TGTGCCAGCATTAAAACTGGGAGGTCCCCTAGCACAGATACGCAGTATTTT; CDR3aa: CASIKTGRSPSTDTQYF
d_gene: TRBD1; v_gene: TRBV6-6; j_gene: TRBJ1-2; abundance: .; CDR3nt: TGTGCCAGCAGTTACCTTGGGGACAGTGCGTATGGCTACACCTTC; CDR3aa: CASSYLGDSAYGYTF
d_gene: .; v_gene: TRBV25-1; j_gene: TRBJ1-5; abundance: .; CDR3nt: TGTGCCAGCAGTGGAACGGGGAACAATCAGCCCCAGCATTTT; CDR3aa: CASSGTGNNQPQHF
d_gene: TRBD1; v_gene: TRBV5-1; j_gene: TRBJ2-1; abundance: .; CDR3nt: TGCGCCAGCAGCCCGGACAGGGGGACCTACAATGAGCAGTTCTTC; CDR3aa: CASSPDRGTYNEQFF
d_gene: .; v_gene: TRBV6-1; j_gene: TRBJ1-1; abundance: .; CDR3nt: TGTGCCAGCAGCACTCAGTTCGGCACTGAAGCTTTCTTT; CDR3aa: CASSTQFGTEAFF
d_gene: TRBD1; v_gene: TRBV6-5; j_gene: TRBJ1-3; abundance: .; CDR3nt: TGTGCCAGCAGCCCAGGACAGGCTGGAAACACCATATATTTT; CDR3aa: CASSPGQAGNTIYF
d_gene: .; v_gene: TRBV6-5; j_gene: TRBJ2-2; abundance: .; CDR3nt: TGTGCCAGCAGTTACGGAAAGAACACCGGGGAGCTGTTTTTT; CDR3aa: CASSYGKNTGELFF
d_gene: TRBD2; v_gene: TRBV7-2; j_gene: TRBJ2-3; abundance: .; CDR3nt: TGTGCCAGCAGCTTAGATCCAGCGGGAGGCACAGATACGCAGTATTTT; CDR3aa: CASSLDPAGGTDTQYF
d_gene: .; v_gene: TRBV9; j_gene: TRBJ1-1; abundance: .; CDR3nt: TGTGCCAGCAGCGTGGACAGCCTGAACACTGAAGCTTTCTTT; CDR3aa: CASSVDSLNTEAFF
d_gene: .; v_gene: TRBV7-9; j_gene: TRBJ2-2; abundance: .; CDR3nt: TGTGCCTGTGCATTATGGGAGCCCGGGGAGCTGTTTTTT; CDR3aa: CACALWEPGELFF
d_gene: TRBD1; v_gene: TRBV9; j_gene: TRBJ2-5; abundance: .; CDR3nt: TGTGCCAGCAGCCCAAGGACAGGGGAAGAGACCCAGTACTTC; CDR3aa: CASSPRTGEETQYF
d_gene: .; v_gene: TRBV10-3; j_gene: TRBJ2-3; abundance: .; CDR3nt: TGTGCCATTTCACTAGACTTCCCAGATACGCAGTATTTT; CDR3aa: CAISLDFPDTQYF
d_gene: TRBD2; v_gene: TRBV9; j_gene: TRBJ2-7; abundance: .; CDR3nt: TGTGCCAGCAGCGTAGGACCCAGCGGGAGTGCCGAGCAGTACTTC; CDR3aa: CASSVGPSGSAEQYF
d_gene: TRBD1; v_gene: TRBV18; j_gene: TRBJ1-4; abundance: once; CDR3nt: TGTGCCAGCTCACCCGGACAGGGCCAAGAAAAACTGTTTTTT; CDR3aa: CASSPGQGQEKLFF
d_gene: .; v_gene: TRBV5-4; j_gene: TRBJ1-5; abundance: .; CDR3nt: TGTGCCAGCAGCTTGGGGGGATCGAGCAATCAGCCCCAGCATTTT; CDR3aa: CASSLGGSSNQPQHF
d_gene: .; v_gene: TRBV7-2; j_gene: TRBJ2-5; abundance: .; CDR3nt: TGTGCCAGCAGCTCCGTGGAGACCCAGTACTTC; CDR3aa: CASSSVETQYF
d_gene: .; v_gene: TRBV30; j_gene: TRBJ2-3; abundance: .; CDR3nt: TGTGCCTGGAGTGTAGGGGGACAGCGGGTATGGACAGATACGCAGTATTTT; CDR3aa: CAWSVGGQRVWTDTQYF
d_gene: .; v_gene: TRBV7-9; j_gene: TRBJ1-1; abundance: .; CDR3nt: TGTGCCAGCAGCCCCAGCACCATGAACACTGAAGCTTTCTTT; CDR3aa: CASSPSTMNTEAFF
d_gene: .; v_gene: TRBV7-5; j_gene: TRBJ2-3; abundance: .; CDR3nt: TGTGCCAGAACTTGGGGTCGTGGGGTTGGAGATACGCAGTATTTT; CDR3aa: CARTWGRGVGDTQYF